Listed here are 29 T cell receptor beta chains from one sample, sequenced in a study of technical replicates of blood from several donors. Profiled with immunoSEQ multiplex PCR; TCRdb holds only in-frame clones, not every one. The profile shows 75,000 to 90,000 clones, approximately 94% of them singletons. The sequenced material came from T cells isolated from PBMCs. The source is a human donor in good health.

The gene calls are TRBV7-6 and TRBJ2-7, with D tentatively TRBD2 (6 bases). There are 15 residues in the CDR3. The V and J ends lost 1 base and 4 bases respectively, with 14 bases between them. CDR1 is SGHVS, CDR2 FNYEAQ, per germline. The CDR3 loop reads CASSLETSSVYEQYF. CDR3 nucleotides: TGTGCCAGCAGCTTAGAAACTAGCTCGGTATACGAGCAGTACTTC.

V usage is TRBV5-6 and J usage is TRBJ1-2, with 7 bases matching TRBD1. After removal of 6 bases from V and 2 bases from J, the junction contained 4 bases not matched to a gene. This CDR3 is built from 13 residues. CDR1 and CDR2 (germline): SGHDT, YYEEEE. The CDR3 sequence: CASIGQENYGYTF. CDR3 DNA sequence: TGTGCCAGCATCGGACAGGAAAACTATGGCTACACCTTC.

The chain recombines TRBV14 with TRBJ1-2, with D uncertain. Between the trimmed V and J ends, which lost 0 bases and 4 bases, there was a span of 12 bases. CDR3 length equals 15 residues. Germline loops: CDR1 SGHDN, CDR2 FVKESK. The chain's CDR3 is CASSQDPSVRYGYTF. CDR3 in DNA: TGTGCCAGCAGCCAAGATCCCAGCGTCCGCTATGGCTACACCTTC.

V gene TRBV9 combines with J gene TRBJ1-2; D is undetermined. V lost 0 bases and J lost 4, with 16 bases in between. Germline CDR1 SGDLS, CDR2 YYNGEE. The CDR3 extends over 16 amino acids. The CDR3 DNA is TGTGCCAGCAGCGTAGGATCAGAAAGTGGGAGCTATGGCTACACCTTC. Residues: CASSVGSESGSYGYTF. Together with reference TRBV9 and TRBJ1-2, the CDR3 gives the full variable domain: DSGVTQTPKHLITATGQRVTLRCSPRSGDLSVYWYQQSLDQGLQFLIQYYNGEERAKGNILERFSAQQFPDLHSELNLSSLELGDSALYFCASSVGSESGSYGYTFGSGTRLTVV.

The chain links TRBV2 to TRBJ1-5; TRBD1 aligns across 9 bases. V shed 6 bases, J shed 4 bases, and the junction held 7 bases outside the gene matches. Germline V gene sequence: CDR1 SNHLY, CDR2 FYNNEI. CDR3 length: 15 residues. The CDR3 loop reads CASRLETGGNQPQHF. Here the CDR3 DNA reads TGTGCCAGCAGACTAGAGACAGGGGGAAATCAGCCCCAGCATTTT.

The chain uses TRBV2 and TRBJ2-7; tentative D call: TRBD1 (6 bases). This CDR3 has 16 residues. Trimming shortened V by 2 bases and J by 1 base, and 15 bases separated the two germline ends. In germline, CDR1 is SNHLY, CDR2 FYNNEI. The CDR3, as DNA: TGTGCCAGCAGTGAACGGTGGACAGCATTTTCCTACGAGCAGTACTTC. This translates into CASSERWTAFSYEQYF.

This rearrangement joins TRBV5-1 to TRBJ2-2; no definite D call. CDR1 and CDR2 from the germline V gene are SGHRS and YFSETQ. The CDR3 totals 16 residues. Trimming cost V 3 bases and J 1 base, with 13 bases left between them. The CDR3 is CASSSVRGMNTGELFF. In nucleotides, the CDR3 is TGCGCCAGCAGCTCGGTTCGCGGTATGAACACCGGGGAGCTGTTTTTT.

The V call is TRBV5-6, the J call TRBJ1-1; possible D gene TRBD1, 6 bases. Germline V CDR1 and CDR2: SGHDT, YYEEEE. CDR3 length: 14 amino acids. The V end was cut by 4 bases, the J end by 8 bases, with 18 bases between. CDR3: CASSRAWGLAEAFF. The CDR3 region has the DNA TGTGCCAGCAGCCGCGCGTGGGGGCTTGCGGAAGCTTTCTTT.

There are a few counts of this clone. The chain is built from TRBV6-5 and TRBJ1-1; weak D call: TRBD1 (6 bases). V was trimmed by 7 bases and J by 4 bases, leaving 16 bases between them. CDR3 length equals 14 residues. CDR1 and CDR2 (germline): MNHEY, SVGAGI. In nucleotides, the CDR3 is TGTGCCAGCAATCTCCAGGGGATTGGCACTGAAGCTTTCTTT. Amino acids: CASNLQGIGTEAFF.

This clone was detected once. V and J are TRBV27 and TRBJ1-1; tentative D call: TRBD1 (5 bases). The V end lost 0 bases, the J end lost 1 base, and 15 bases lay between the germline ends. Germline CDR1 is MNHEY and CDR2 is SMNVEV (reference sequence). CDR3 size: 17 residues. CDR3 coding DNA: TGTGCCAGCAGTTTATCGAAATTGAGACAGCGGAACACTGAAGCTTTCTTT. Protein product: CASSLSKLRQRNTEAFF.

The chain employs TRBV13 and TRBJ1-1; D is undetermined. This CDR3 has 13 amino acids. Germline CDR1 PRHDT, CDR2 FYEKMQ (reference sequence). V lost 4 bases, J lost 4 bases, and 10 bases lay in between. The CDR3 DNA reads TGTGCCAGCAGCTCGGACTTGACCACTGAAGCTTTCTTT. This gives the protein CASSSDLTTEAFF.

This clone has only a few counts. This CDR3 is also generated by other DNA sequences in the sample. CDR3: CASSLQGNTEAFF. CDR3 in DNA: TGTGCCAGCAGTCTACAGGGAAACACTGAAGCTTTCTTT. The chain joins TRBV28 to TRBJ1-1, with TRBD1 as a possible D gene (6 bases). Trimming left V 5 bases short and J 2 bases short, with 9 bases between. This CDR3 is built from 13 residues. Germline-derived CDR1 and CDR2 are MDHEN and SYDVKM.

The chain uses TRBV6-5 and TRBJ1-4, with D unclear. CDR1 and CDR2 from the germline V gene are MNHEY and SVGAGI. The V end lost 5 bases, the J end lost 7 bases, and 11 bases lay between the germline ends. The CDR3 has 13 residues. CDR3 amino acids: CASSKSGSEKLFF. In DNA, the CDR3 is TGTGCCAGCAGTAAGTCCGGGAGTGAAAAACTGTTTTTT.

This clone has more than one count but fewer than ten. The chain recombines TRBV5-1 with TRBJ2-1, with 9 bases that match TRBD1. The J segment lost 4 bases and the V segment lost 4 bases, leaving 9 bases of the junction unmatched. This CDR3 has 16 amino acids. Germline loops: CDR1 SGHRS, CDR2 YFSETQ. In DNA, the CDR3 is TGCGCCAGCAGCCTACGTTGGACAGGGGAATACAATGAGCAGTTCTTC. Amino acid sequence: CASSLRWTGEYNEQFF.

This rearrangement joins TRBV19 to TRBJ2-7; 10 positions agree with TRBD2. Germline lookup yields CDR1 LNHDA and CDR2 SQIVND (reference sequence). V lost 5 bases, J lost 1 base, and 2 bases stayed unmatched. CDR3 length: 14 residues. The CDR3 DNA reads as TGTGCCAGTAGTGTACTAGCGGGATCCTACGAGCAGTACTTC. It specifies CASSVLAGSYEQYF.

This chain connects TRBV13 to TRBJ2-1, with 7 bases matching TRBD2. The CDR3 length is 18 residues. From germline, CDR1 is PRHDT and CDR2 FYEKMQ (reference sequence). V trimming: 4 bases; J trimming: 0 bases; junction bases outside the gene matches: 12. The CDR3 DNA reads as TGTGCCAGCAGCTCCCTTCAGATGGGGGGGAGCTCCTACAATGAGCAGTTCTTC. Amino acid sequence: CASSSLQMGGSSYNEQFF.

The chain combines TRBV29-1 with TRBJ2-5, with 8 bases fitting TRBD1. The ends lost 7 bases at V and 5 bases at J; junction bases unmatched: 6. Germline V gene lookup returns CDR1 SQVTM and CDR2 ANQGSEA. The CDR3 length is 12 residues. Here the CDR3 DNA reads TGCAGCGCCCCGGACAGGGTTGAGACCCAGTACTTC. Translated, it gives CSAPDRVETQYF.

The gene calls are TRBV9 and TRBJ2-1, with TRBD2 identical over 8 bases. Germline CDR1 is SGDLS and CDR2 is YYNGEE. The CDR3 extends over 15 amino acids. Losses at the gene ends were 1 base for V and 7 bases for J; bases not matched to a gene: 7. CDR3 sequence: CASSVFGTSHNEQFF. Here the CDR3 DNA reads TGTGCCAGCAGCGTATTCGGGACTAGTCATAATGAGCAGTTCTTC.

This clone was detected once. CDR3 DNA: TGTGCCAGCAGTTTGTACAATCAGCCCCAGCATTTT. Translation gives CASSLYNQPQHF. The chain uses TRBV28 and TRBJ1-5; no clear D gene. Looked up from germline, CDR1 is MDHEN and CDR2 is SYDVKM. CDR3 length: 12 amino acids. Deletions cut 3 bases from V and 3 bases from J, with 3 bases between. Variable domain in full (rest from reference TRBV28 and TRBJ1-5): DVKVTQSSRYLVKRTGEKVFLECVQDMDHENMFWYRQDPGLGLRLIYFSYDVKMKEKGDIPEGYSVSREKKERFSLILESASTNQTSMYLCASSLYNQPQHFGDGTRLSIL.

V is TRBV10-3 and J is TRBJ1-4; D is ambiguous. Trimming left V 0 bases short and J 6 bases short, with 14 bases between. Germline V gene lookup returns CDR1 ENHRY and CDR2 SYGVKD. The CDR3 is 16 amino acids. For the CDR3, the DNA is TGTGCCATCAGTGAGTCGTGGGTCGGGGTGGATGAAAAACTGTTTTTT. Its translation is CAISESWVGVDEKLFF.

V is TRBV9 and J is TRBJ2-7; 15 bases agree with TRBD2. Germline lookup yields CDR1 SGDLS and CDR2 YYNGEE. V lost 0 bases, J lost 4 bases, and 2 bases stayed unmatched. The CDR3 runs 16 residues. CDR3 sequence: CASSVEGLAGGYEQYF. CDR3 bases: TGTGCCAGCAGCGTAGAGGGACTAGCGGGGGGTTACGAGCAGTACTTC. Based on the CDR3 plus reference TRBV9 and TRBJ2-7, the full variable domain is DSGVTQTPKHLITATGQRVTLRCSPRSGDLSVYWYQQSLDQGLQFLIQYYNGEERAKGNILERFSAQQFPDLHSELNLSSLELGDSALYFCASSVEGLAGGYEQYFGPGTRLTVT.

The chain is built from TRBV27 and TRBJ1-3; a possible D gene is TRBD1 (5 bases). Germline V gives CDR1 MNHEY, CDR2 SMNVEV (reference sequence). V was shortened by 5 bases and J by 2 bases, with 7 bases between the two germline ends. The CDR3 is 13 residues long. DNA for the CDR3: TGTGCCAGCAGTCCAGGGACTGGAAACACCATATATTTT. This gives the protein CASSPGTGNTIYF.

The chain has TRBV6-5 and TRBJ2-6; weak D call: TRBD2 (5 bases). This CDR3 contains 16 residues. Trimming removed 0 bases at V and 1 base at J, with 7 bases between. Germline V gives CDR1 MNHEY, CDR2 SVGAGI. The CDR3 DNA sequence: TGTGCCAGCAGTTACTCCCCGGGATCTGGGGCCAACGTCCTGACTTTC. Translating gives CASSYSPGSGANVLTF.

This rearrangement joins TRBV15 to TRBJ2-7; 8 bases line up with TRBD1. This CDR3 is 16 amino acids long. Germline V lookup: CDR1 LNHNV, CDR2 YYDKDF (reference sequence). With V trimmed by 1 base and J by 0 bases, 5 bases remained unmatched. The DNA for the CDR3 is TGTGCCACCAGCAGAGTTGGGGACAGGAGCTCCTACGAGCAGTACTTC. It codes for CATSRVGDRSSYEQYF.

This chain links TRBV7-9 with TRBJ1-4; 7 nucleotides line up with TRBD1. Trimming took 0 bases from V and 7 from J; bases not matched to a gene: 2. This CDR3 contains 14 residues. CDR1 SEHNR and CDR2 FQNEAQ come from the germline V gene (reference sequence). CDR3 sequence reads: CASSLAGGGEKLFF. Written as DNA, the CDR3 is TGTGCCAGCAGCTTAGCAGGGGGCGGTGAAAAACTGTTTTTT.

There are a few counts of this clone. The chain recombines TRBV9 with TRBJ1-1; D not certain. Germline assignment: CDR1 SGDLS and CDR2 YYNGEE. The CDR3 contains 15 residues. Deletions cut 4 bases from V and 5 bases from J, with 18 bases between. Here the CDR3 reads CASSSLGSGGTEAFF. The CDR3 region has the DNA TGTGCCAGCAGCTCCCTCGGCTCTGGAGGGACTGAAGCTTTCTTT.

A word on this clone: The junction departs from germline at one end; a sequencing error may be responsible. The V and J genes are TRBV25-1 and TRBJ2-3; 8 positions agree with TRBD1. The CDR3 extends over 15 amino acids. Germline CDR1 MGHDK, CDR2 SYGVNS. This CDR3 reads CASNEWGQVKDTQYF. The DNA of the CDR3 is TGTGCCAGCAATGAATGGGGACAGGTTAAAGATACGCAGTATTTT.

The rearrangement uses TRBV6-5 and TRBJ2-5; D gene ambiguous. V lost 6 bases and J lost 3, with 17 bases in between. The CDR3 is 15 residues long. The V gene's germline CDR1 is MNHEY and CDR2 SVGAGI. The CDR3: CASSLISGGEETQYF. The CDR3 nucleotides are TGTGCCAGCAGCCTTATCTCCGGCGGCGAAGAGACCCAGTACTTC.

V and J are TRBV20-1 and TRBJ2-1; no firm D call. The germline V gene has CDR1 DFQATT and CDR2 SNEGSKA (reference sequence). V was pared by 5 bases and J by 7 bases, with 6 bases between. This CDR3 spans 10 amino acids. The CDR3 spells CSAANNEQFF. CDR3 DNA sequence: TGCAGTGCTGCGAATAATGAGCAGTTCTTC.